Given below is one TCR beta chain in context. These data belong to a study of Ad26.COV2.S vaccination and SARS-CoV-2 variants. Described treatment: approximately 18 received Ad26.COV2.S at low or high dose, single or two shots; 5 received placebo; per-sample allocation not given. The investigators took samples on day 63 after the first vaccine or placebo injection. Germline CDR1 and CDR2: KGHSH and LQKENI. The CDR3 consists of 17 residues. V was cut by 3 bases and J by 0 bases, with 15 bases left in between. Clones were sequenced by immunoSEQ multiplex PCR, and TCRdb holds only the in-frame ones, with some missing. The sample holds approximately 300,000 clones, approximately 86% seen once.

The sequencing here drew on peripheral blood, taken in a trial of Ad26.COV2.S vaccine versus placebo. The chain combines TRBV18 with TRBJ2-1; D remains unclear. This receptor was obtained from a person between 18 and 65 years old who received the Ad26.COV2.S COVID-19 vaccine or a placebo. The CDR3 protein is CASSPVAFRSSYNEQFF. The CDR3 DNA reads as TGTGCCAGCTCACCGGTTGCTTTCCGATCCTCCTACAATGAGCAGTTCTTC.